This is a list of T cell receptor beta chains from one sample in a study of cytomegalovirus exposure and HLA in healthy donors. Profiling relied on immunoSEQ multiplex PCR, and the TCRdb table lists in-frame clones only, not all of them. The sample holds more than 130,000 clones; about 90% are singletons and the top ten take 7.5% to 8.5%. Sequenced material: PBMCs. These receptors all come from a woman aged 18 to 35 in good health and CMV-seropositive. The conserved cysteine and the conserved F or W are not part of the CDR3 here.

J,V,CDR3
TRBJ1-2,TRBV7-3,ASSPGTGAGYT
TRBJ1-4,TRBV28,ASSTTGAPNGNEKLF
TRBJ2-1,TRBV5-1,ASSHSESSYNEQF
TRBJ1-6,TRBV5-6,ASTRGLDLNSPLH
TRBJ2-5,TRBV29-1,SVLNPGLVGETQY
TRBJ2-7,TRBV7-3,ASSLVAAGGEQY
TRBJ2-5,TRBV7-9,ASSLGLSQETQY
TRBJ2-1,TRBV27,ASSLSPLLGNEQF
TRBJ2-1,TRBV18,ASSGGTSGTYNEQF
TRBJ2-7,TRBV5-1,ASSLIQKDKGQY
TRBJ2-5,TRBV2,ASRTRETQY
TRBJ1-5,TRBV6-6,ASIRQGDQPQH
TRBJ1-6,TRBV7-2,ASSLEGGNGSPLH
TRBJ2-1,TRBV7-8,ASSPAGLAAYNEQF
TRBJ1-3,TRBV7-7,ASSPGRVESGNTIY
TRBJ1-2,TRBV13,ASSGRGGLNGYT
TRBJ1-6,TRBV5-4,ASRITGEGSPLH
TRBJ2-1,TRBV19,ASSIRPGTGGNEQF
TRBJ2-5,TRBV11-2,ASARGQTRQETQY
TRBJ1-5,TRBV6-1,ASAFRDRSNQPQH
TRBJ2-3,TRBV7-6,ASSLESPRGGDTQY
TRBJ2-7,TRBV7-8,ASSLLAADEQY
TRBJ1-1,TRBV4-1,ASSLRTGQNTEAF
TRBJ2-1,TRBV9,ASSPRLAGYNEQF
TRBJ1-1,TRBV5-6,ASSLSGVNTEAF
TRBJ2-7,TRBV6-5,ASSRGSSYEQY
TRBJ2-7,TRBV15,ATSSEGGFSYEQY
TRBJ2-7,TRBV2,ASSTGTGTYEQY
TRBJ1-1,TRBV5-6,ASSLPWGGDTEAF
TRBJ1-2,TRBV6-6,ATSGQRTLNYT
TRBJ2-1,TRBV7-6,ASSLARWEGRHEQF
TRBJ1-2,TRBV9,ASSVDRERNYGYT
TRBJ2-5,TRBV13,ASSFQKTQY
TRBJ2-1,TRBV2,ASRTSGNEQF
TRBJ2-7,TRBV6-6,ASSLDRGLSEQY
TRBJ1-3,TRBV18,ASSDSRNTIY
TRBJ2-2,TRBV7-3,ASSGTSGSTGELF
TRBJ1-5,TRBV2,ASSREGVGNQPQH
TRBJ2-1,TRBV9,ASSRLAGGYNEQF
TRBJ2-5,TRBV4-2,ASSPTDNYQETQY
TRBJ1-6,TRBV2,ASGRLSPLH
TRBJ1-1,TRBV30,AWNIGVGAF
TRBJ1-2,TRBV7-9,ASSLAHRVENGYT
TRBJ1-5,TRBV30,AWSVRRGYQPQH